This T cell receptor (beta chain) was obtained from a study of cytomegalovirus exposure and HLA in healthy donors. With regard to this clone: The antigen is unknown.

Overall study results and limits: Listed as cytomegalovirus-associated were more than 150 TCR beta chains. The authors confirmed in vitro that a few CMV-associated chains were specific for CMV antigens.

From the 120-subject validation cohort, which was separate from the roughly 680-subject first cohort, the donors were drawn. TCRdb keeps only in-frame clones here, not all; method: immunoSEQ multiplex PCR. There are 100,000 to 150,000 clones in the sample; approximately 89% occur only once, and around 3.5% lies in the top ten. This CDR3 is 14 amino acids long. The ends were cut back, 1 base at V and 5 bases at J, with 11 bases in the middle. Germline V gene lookup returns CDR1 SEHNR and CDR2 FQNEAQ (reference sequence). The receptor was isolated from a man aged 30-40 years in good health and CMV-seronegative. The chain uses TRBV7-9 and TRBJ1-2; TRBD1 is a possible D gene (6 bases). The sample comprised PBMCs. The CDR3 nucleotides read TGTGCCAGCAGCTTAGTTCCCAGGGGTTATGGCTACACCTTC. This codes for CASSLVPRGYGYTF.